This TCR beta chain was sequenced during a study of CD8+CD57+ T cells in acquired aplastic anemia. Across the whole study: Average DNA yield from sorted CD4+ and CD8+ cells was roughly 3.1 ug.

Researchers used genomic DNA as the template to profile TCR beta VDJ and CDR3. TCRdb called the reads again in MiXCR, with one record for every CDR3 protein. The sample shows about 190,000 distinct CDR3 sequences, around 50% of them seen only once. Between the trimmed V and J ends, which lost 6 bases and 1 base, there was a span of 12 bases. Germline loops: CDR1 SNHLY, CDR2 FYNNEI. The CDR3 has 14 residues. The V call is TRBV2, the J call TRBJ1-1, with no clear D. The clonotype was recovered from a human donor in good health, serving as a control. Sequenced material: sorted CD4+, CD8+, or CD8+CD57+ T cells (not recorded which) from PBMCs. CDR3 residues: CASSLGLENTEAFF. CDR3 coding DNA: TGTGCCAGCAGCCTAGGACTGGAGAACACTGAAGCTTTCTTT.